A selection of T cell receptor beta chains follows, all from one sample in a study of blood T cells in healthy people across ages. Via MiXCR, TCRdb re-called the 5' RACE reads, giving one row per CDR3 protein. The sample includes 850,000 to 950,000 distinct CDR3 sequences, roughly 26% of them seen just once. The specimen sequenced was blood. The source of these receptors is a woman older than 75 in good health. The CDR3 runs from the conserved cysteine through the conserved F or W. A D gene is named only where the DNA matches it firmly.

>TRBV27|-|TRBJ2-1
CASSLEGGLGGRSYNEQFF
>TRBV7-2|TRBD1|TRBJ1-4
CASSLGTGAGEKLFF
>TRBV20-1|TRBD1|TRBJ1-2
CSAREGTGYFYGYTF
>TRBV7-9|TRBD1|TRBJ1-1
CASSAPTGGNDEAFF
>TRBV7-2|-|TRBJ1-4
CASSPYLRATNEKLFF
>TRBV29-1|-|TRBJ2-1
CSVEGNYNEQFF
>TRBV14|-|TRBJ2-7
CASSQQDSKGEQYF
>TRBV12-3/TRBV12-4|-|TRBJ2-6
CASTHSGANVLTF
>TRBV7-9|-|TRBJ2-5
CARGTSQETQYF
>TRBV4-3|-|TRBJ2-3
CASSQDLHTDTQYF
>TRBV3-1|-|TRBJ2-1
CASSQWGGGLYNEQFF
>TRBV7-2|TRBD1|-
CASSPAVYRGRNYEQYF
>TRBV5-1|TRBD2|TRBJ2-1
CASRSTSGASSYNEQFF
>TRBV25-1|-|TRBJ1-1
CASSESGSTREAFF
>TRBV18|-|TRBJ1-2
CASSPGAGGGSNYGYTF
>TRBV20-1|-|TRBJ1-2
CSARDRGGRYGYTF
>TRBV4-3|TRBD1|TRBJ2-3
CASSQAYGDRPTDTQYF
>TRBV6-6|TRBD2|TRBJ2-1
CASSYSSWRGVYNEQFF
>TRBV12-3/TRBV12-4|TRBD2|TRBJ2-5
CASTPTSGGLRTETQYF
>TRBV10-1|-|TRBJ2-7
CASTPGGFSGEQYF
>TRBV2|TRBD2|TRBJ2-1
CASRVTSGYYNEQFF
>TRBV6-2/TRBV6-3|-|TRBJ2-7
CASSYSEGCLEQYF
>TRBV7-2|TRBD2|TRBJ2-1
CASSPNPGLGNEQFF
>TRBV19|TRBD2|TRBJ2-1
CASSGGKQGGNNEQFF
>TRBV12-5|-|TRBJ2-5
CASGLGGWETQYF
>TRBV9|-|TRBJ2-2
CASSGRGSNTGELFF
>TRBV5-1|TRBD1|TRBJ2-7
CASRTDSGQVYNEQYF
>TRBV11-2|-|TRBJ2-1
CASSLYLPVSNEQFF
>TRBV20-1|TRBD2|TRBJ2-1
CSARDPFGGRGDYNEQFF
>TRBV7-9|-|TRBJ2-2
CASSPWTATGELFF
>TRBV7-9|-|TRBJ2-1
CASMLAGPYNEQFF
>TRBV19|-|TRBJ1-6
CASRKDKTTGYSPLHF
>TRBV2|-|TRBJ2-5
CASNKDGEVTQYF
>TRBV7-8|-|TRBJ1-6
CANSLGNRAINSPLHF
>TRBV29-1|-|TRBJ2-2
CSVSTGYPGELFF
>TRBV20-1|TRBD1|TRBJ1-2
CSAAGQGPTFNYGYTF
>TRBV20-1|-|TRBJ2-1
CSARSGGGDNNEQFF
>TRBV4-3|TRBD2|TRBJ2-1
CASSQEFSGGYGEQFF
>TRBV6-2/TRBV6-3|-|TRBJ1-5
CASSYRSDSRQPQHF
>TRBV2|TRBD2|TRBJ2-1
CASRRSPPGLGNEQFF
>TRBV3-1|TRBD1|TRBJ1-2
CASSQDGTGTNYGYTF
>TRBV5-5|TRBD1|TRBJ1-2
CASSSNGQASYGYTF
>TRBV6-1|TRBD1|TRBJ2-2
CASRGTGFAPGELFF
>TRBV19|TRBD1|TRBJ1-5
CASSIGSLGGTDNQPQHF
>TRBV7-2|TRBD1|TRBJ2-7
CASSSSPPGTGGEQYF
>TRBV6-1|TRBD1|TRBJ1-1
CASDGGLRGPGNTEAFF
>TRBV18|-|TRBJ2-5
CASSPNAGLSEETQYF
>TRBV4-1|-|TRBJ2-5
CASSQEDQGATQYF
>TRBV7-2|-|TRBJ2-4
CASSFRTDQRNIQYF
>TRBV20-1|-|TRBJ1-2
CSARSGINYGYTF
>TRBV19|-|TRBJ2-5
CASSIDKGLGETQYF
>TRBV6-1|-|TRBJ1-6
CASSESTLSPLHF
>TRBV15|TRBD2|TRBJ2-5
CATSRDGGLAGETQYF